Given below is one TCR beta chain in context. This sample is part of a study of blood T cell repertoires in COVID-19. CDR3 length: 13 amino acids. Trimming took off 3 bases at V and 8 bases at J, with 13 bases between the two ends. Germline-derived CDR1 and CDR2 are SGHTA and FQGNSA. The repertoire was sequenced with immunoSEQ multiplex PCR; TCRdb's copy has only in-frame clones and lacks some. The sample has around 20,000 clones; 85% are singletons. This rearrangement joins TRBV7-2 to TRBJ1-2; possibly TRBD1 for D (6 bases). The sequenced material came from peripheral blood. This clonotype was obtained from a man at least 80 years old with acute or convalescent COVID-19. In DNA form, the CDR3 reads TGTGCCAGCAGCTTCCCAGGGGTTCGGGGCTACACCTTC. This sequence encodes CASSFPGVRGYTF.